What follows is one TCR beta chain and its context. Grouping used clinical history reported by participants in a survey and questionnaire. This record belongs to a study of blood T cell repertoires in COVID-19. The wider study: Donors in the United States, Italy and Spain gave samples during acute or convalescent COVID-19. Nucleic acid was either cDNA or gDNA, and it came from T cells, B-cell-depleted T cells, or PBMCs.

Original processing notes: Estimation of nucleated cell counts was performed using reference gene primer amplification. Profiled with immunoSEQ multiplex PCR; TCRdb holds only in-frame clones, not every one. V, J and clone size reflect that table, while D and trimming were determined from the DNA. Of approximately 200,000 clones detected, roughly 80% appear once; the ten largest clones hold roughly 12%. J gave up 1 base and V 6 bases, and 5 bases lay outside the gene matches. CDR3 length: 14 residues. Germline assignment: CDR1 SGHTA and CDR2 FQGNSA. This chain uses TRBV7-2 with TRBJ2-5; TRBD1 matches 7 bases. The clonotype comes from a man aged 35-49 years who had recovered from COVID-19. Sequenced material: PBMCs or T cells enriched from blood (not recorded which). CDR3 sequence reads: CASRAGTAQETQYF. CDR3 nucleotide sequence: TGTGCCAGCAGGGCCGGGACAGCCCAAGAGACCCAGTACTTC.